A single sample is the source of the 19 T cell receptor beta chains below, sequenced in a study of blood T cell repertoires in COVID-19. The assay was immunoSEQ multiplex PCR, and TCRdb's table has in-frame clones only and misses some. This table has fewer than 110,000 clones, 80% appearing once. The sample was peripheral blood. These receptor sequences come from a man in his 70s with acute or convalescent COVID-19.

In this sample, this clone turned up once. This chain connects TRBV6-5 to TRBJ2-7, with 9 bases lining up with TRBD2. V was pared by 6 bases and J by 2 bases, with 5 bases of the junction left unmatched. There are 14 residues in the CDR3. The germline CDR1 and CDR2 sequences are MNHEY and SVGAGI. The CDR3 DNA reads TGTGCCAGCAGATTTAGCGGGAGTGCCTACGAGCAGTACTTC. It codes for CASRFSGSAYEQYF.

This sequence joins TRBV7-2 and TRBJ1-5, with D maybe TRBD1 (5 bases). V gave up 5 bases and J gave up 2 bases, with 13 bases separating them. Germline V gene sequence: CDR1 SGHTA, CDR2 FQGNSA. The CDR3 runs 15 residues. CDR3 region: CASSPRVLGNQPQHF. The CDR3, as DNA: TGTGCCAGCAGCCCCAGGGTTCTTGGCAATCAGCCCCAGCATTTT. Full variable domain (outside the CDR3, taken from reference TRBV7-2 and TRBJ1-5): GAGVSQSPSNKVTEKGKDVELRCDPISGHTALYWYRQSLGQGLEFLIYFQGNSAPDKSGLPSDRFSAERTGGSVSTLTIQRTQQEDSAVYLCASSPRVLGNQPQHFGDGTRLSIL.

CDR3 DNA sequence: TGTGCCAGCTCACCACCCCTAGGACAACTTATACTTAACTATGGCTACACCTTC. This encodes CASSPPLGQLILNYGYTF. The chain has TRBV18 and TRBJ1-2; D might be TRBD1 (5 bases). V lost 0 bases to trimming and J lost 1 base, with 18 bases between them. CDR1 is KGHSH and CDR2 is LQKENI in the germline V gene. The CDR3 extends over 18 amino acids. The full variable domain, its missing parts supplied by reference TRBV18 and TRBJ1-2, is NAGVMQNPRHLVRRRGQEARLRCSPMKGHSHVYWYRQLPEEGLKFMVYLQKENIIDESGMPKERFSAEFPKEGPSILRIQQVVRGDSAAYFCASSPPLGQLILNYGYTFGSGTRLTVV.

The chain couples TRBV12-3 or TRBV12-4 to TRBJ2-7; tentative D call: TRBD2 (6 bases). The CDR3 extends over 13 amino acids. The V end lost 6 bases, the J end lost 4 bases, and 13 bases lay between the germline ends. The CDR3 nucleotides read TGTGCCAGCAGCACAGCCGGGGGTTACGAGCAGTACTTC. Protein sequence: CASSTAGGYEQYF.

The chain is built from TRBV5-1 and TRBJ2-2, with a tentative D call TRBD1 (6 bases). The ends were cut back, 1 base at V and 0 bases at J, with 16 bases in the middle. Germline V lookup: CDR1 SGHRS, CDR2 YFSETQ. This CDR3 region has 18 residues. The CDR3 protein is CASSLWHRVMSNTGELFF. The DNA of the CDR3 is TGCGCCAGCAGCTTGTGGCACAGGGTAATGTCGAACACCGGGGAGCTGTTTTTT.

The chain is built from TRBV14 and TRBJ1-2, with D hard to call. Trimming removed 0 bases from V and 4 bases from J, with 9 bases in between. Germline CDR1 SGHDN, CDR2 FVKESK. There are 14 residues in the CDR3. CDR3: CASSQDLQSYGYTF. The CDR3 DNA is TGTGCCAGCAGCCAAGATCTACAGTCCTATGGCTACACCTTC.

V and J are TRBV7-9 and TRBJ1-1; D not certain. V lost 7 bases to trimming and J lost 0 bases, with 18 bases between them. Germline-derived CDR1 and CDR2 are SEHNR and FQNEAQ (reference sequence). The CDR3 is 16 residues long. The CDR3 bases are TGTGCCAGCAATCAAAGATCACAGCTTCTGAACACTGAAGCTTTCTTT. The encoded protein is CASNQRSQLLNTEAFF.

V gene TRBV5-4 combines with J gene TRBJ2-3; possibly TRBD2 for D (5 bases). Germline values: CDR1 SGHNT, CDR2 YYREEE (reference sequence). The CDR3 runs 16 residues. V dropped 1 base and J dropped 2 bases, with 14 bases sitting between them. Here the CDR3 reads CASSLFGRADTDTQYF. As DNA, the CDR3 is TGTGCCAGCAGCTTGTTTGGGCGGGCGGACACAGATACGCAGTATTTT.

The V call is TRBV3-1 (or the pseudogene TRBV3-2), the J call TRBJ2-7; 7 bases agree with TRBD1. Germline lookup yields CDR1 LGHDT and CDR2 YNNKEL (reference sequence). The CDR3 totals 14 residues. Trimming took 4 bases from V and 3 from J; bases not matched to a gene: 6. The CDR3 coding sequence is TGTGCCAGCAGCCTAGGGACAGTGGACTACGAGCAGTACTTC. It codes for CASSLGTVDYEQYF.

This clone was seen more than once but under ten times. The genes are TRBV5-1 and TRBJ1-1, with 8 bases identical to TRBD1. The CDR3 contains 13 residues. V was clipped by 3 bases and J by 11 bases; unmatched bases: 9. From germline, CDR1 is SGHRS and CDR2 YFSETQ. DNA of the CDR3: TGCGCCAGCAGCTCCGGACAGGGACAGGTGGCTTTCTTT. This sequence encodes CASSSGQGQVAFF.

V gene TRBV29-1 combines with J gene TRBJ2-7, with 11 bases matching TRBD1. J was trimmed by 4 bases and V by 5 bases; bases with no gene match: 10. CDR3 length equals 15 residues. The germline V gene has CDR1 SQVTM and CDR2 ANQGSEA. CDR3 DNA sequence: TGCAGCGTTCATGCCGGGACAGGGGGAGGGTACGAGCAGTACTTC. Translated: CSVHAGTGGGYEQYF.

Only a few counts were recorded for this clone. V gene TRBV19 combines with J gene TRBJ1-5, with TRBD1 as a possible D gene (5 bases). V gave up 9 bases and J gave up 1 base, with 13 bases separating them. The CDR3 consists of 14 residues. Germline assignment: CDR1 LNHDA and CDR2 SQIVND (reference sequence). This chain's CDR3 is CASKIPGSNQPQHF. CDR3 nucleotide sequence: TGTGCCAGCAAGATACCAGGGAGCAATCAGCCCCAGCATTTT.

V gene TRBV9 combines with J gene TRBJ2-3; 7 positions agree with TRBD2. Germline V gene data show CDR1 as SGDLS and CDR2 as YYNGEE. This CDR3 has 15 amino acids. The trim removed 4 bases at V and 3 bases at J, leaving 8 bases unmatched. The CDR3 spells CASSPRGDSTDTQYF. CDR3 sequence (DNA): TGTGCCAGCAGCCCCCGGGGGGACTCAACAGATACGCAGTATTTT.

The chain couples TRBV7-3 to TRBJ1-1, with a weak D call TRBD1 (5 bases). The V end lost 1 base, the J end lost 7 bases, and 13 bases lay between the germline ends. The CDR3 covers 14 residues. Germline V gene data show CDR1 as SGHTA and CDR2 as FQGTGA. As DNA, the CDR3 is TGTGCCAGCAGCTTAAGCCCTGTCGACAGTGAAGCTTTCTTT. Residues: CASSLSPVDSEAFF.

The chain couples TRBV9 to TRBJ2-3, with D possibly being TRBD2 (6 bases). Trimming cost V 4 bases and J 0 bases, with 12 bases left between them. This CDR3 is 15 amino acids long. The germline CDR1 and CDR2 sequences are SGDLS and YYNGEE. The CDR3 here is CASSLGTRSTDTQYF. For the CDR3, the DNA is TGTGCCAGCAGCCTCGGGACTCGCAGCACAGATACGCAGTATTTT.

The gene calls are TRBV7-9 and TRBJ2-7; D might be TRBD1 (6 bases). The CDR3 loop spans 14 amino acids. Trimming pared 4 bases from V and 0 bases from J, leaving 10 bases between. CDR1 SEHNR and CDR2 FQNEAQ come from the germline V gene (reference sequence). The CDR3 DNA is TGTGCCAGCAGCTGGGACACCGGCTCCTACGAGCAGTACTTC. It codes for CASSWDTGSYEQYF. The variable domain in full, completed from reference TRBV7-9 and TRBJ2-7, reads DTGVSQNPRHKITKRGQNVTFRCDPISEHNRLYWYRQTLGQGPEFLTYFQNEAQLEKSRLLSDRFSAERPKGSFSTLEIQRTEQGDSAMYLCASSWDTGSYEQYFGPGTRLTVT.

V is TRBV12-3 or TRBV12-4 and J is TRBJ1-1; 9 bases align to TRBD1. The CDR3 has 13 residues. The V segment lost 6 bases and the J segment 6 bases; nucleotides outside the gene matches: 5. The CDR3 DNA follows: TGTGCCAGCAGACGACAGGGGGAGTCTGAAGCTTTCTTT. As protein: CASRRQGESEAFF.

The chain recombines TRBV18 with TRBJ1-5; D possibly corresponds to TRBD1 (5 bases). V lost 0 bases and J 5 bases, leaving 17 bases between the germline ends. The CDR3 is made up of 17 amino acids. The germline V gene has CDR1 KGHSH and CDR2 LQKENI. The CDR3: CASSPPELTGLYQPQHF. CDR3 sequence (DNA): TGTGCCAGCTCACCACCCGAATTAACAGGCCTTTATCAGCCCCAGCATTTT. Full variable domain (outside the CDR3, taken from reference TRBV18 and TRBJ1-5): NAGVMQNPRHLVRRRGQEARLRCSPMKGHSHVYWYRQLPEEGLKFMVYLQKENIIDESGMPKERFSAEFPKEGPSILRIQQVVRGDSAAYFCASSPPELTGLYQPQHFGDGTRLSIL.

The V gene is TRBV6-5, the J gene TRBJ2-7; a possible D gene is TRBD1 (6 bases). The CDR3 is made up of 14 amino acids. Germline V gene sequence: CDR1 MNHEY, CDR2 SVGAGI. The V gene lost 7 bases and the J gene lost 4 bases, with 17 bases spanning the gap. The CDR3 loop is CASNSEDSYYEQYF. Here the CDR3 DNA reads TGTGCCAGCAACTCTGAGGACAGCTATTACGAGCAGTACTTC.